Each of the 24 T cell receptor beta chains below was sequenced from the same sample in a study of human T cells and chemical hapten exposure. Documented time point: patch test 1, 2 weeks after DPC sensitization. Stated treatment: therapeutic diphenylcyclopropenone sensitization with weekly scalp DPC. One entry per CDR3 protein results from TCRdb running MiXCR on the RACE reads. In the table there are 75,000 to 100,000 distinct CDR3 sequences, over 10% of which are singletons. The input for sequencing was whole blood, taken in connection with sensitization to the hapten diphenylcyclopropenone (DPC). The receptors stem from a woman aged 40-49 years with alopecia areata. Some clones in this sample may be carry-over from other donors' samples.

This clonotype was detected a few times. The gene calls are TRBV20-1 and TRBJ2-2; 8 bases are shared with TRBD2. V was clipped by 3 bases and J by 6 bases; unmatched bases: 9. Looked up from germline, CDR1 is DFQATT and CDR2 is SNEGSKA (reference sequence). This CDR3 is 15 amino acids long. The CDR3 spells CSASSGNGRAGELFF. The CDR3 DNA is TGCAGTGCTAGCAGCGGTAACGGGAGGGCCGGGGAGCTGTTTTTT.

This clonotype came up many times. This sequence joins TRBV28 and TRBJ2-4, with D hard to call. This CDR3 comprises 15 residues. Germline V CDR1 and CDR2: MDHEN, SYDVKM. V was trimmed by 2 bases and J by 1 base, leaving 9 bases between them. The CDR3 sequence is CASSLPTTAKNIQYF. For the CDR3, the DNA is TGTGCCAGCAGTTTACCGACAACTGCCAAAAACATTCAGTACTTC.

This clonotype was counted at least ten times. The chain is built from TRBV7-9 and TRBJ2-1; 7 nucleotides match TRBD2. J lost 2 bases, V lost 5 bases, and 6 bases had no gene match. The CDR3 sequence is 15 residues long. Germline lookup yields CDR1 SEHNR and CDR2 FQNEAQ (reference sequence). As DNA, the CDR3 is TGTGCCAGCAGCCCAGCGGGGCCTACCTACAATGAGCAGTTCTTC. Protein product: CASSPAGPTYNEQFF.

This clonotype was detected a few times. One end of the junction does not line up with germline, which may come from a read error. The chain employs TRBV19 and TRBJ1-4; weak D call: TRBD1 (5 bases). Germline V gene data show CDR1 as LNHDA and CDR2 as SQIVND (reference sequence). This CDR3 contains 9 residues. The CDR3 protein is CATRGLQTF. For the CDR3, the DNA is TGTGCCACGAGGGGACTCCAAACTTTT.

This rearrangement joins TRBV10-3 to TRBJ2-5; 8 bases fit TRBD2. This CDR3 spans 15 amino acids. With 4 bases clipped from V and 1 base from J, the junction kept 5 bases outside the gene matches. In germline, CDR1 is ENHRY, CDR2 SYGVKD. CDR3 sequence (DNA): TGTGCCATCAGTGTCCCGCTAGCGGGCCAAGAGACCCAGTACTTC. It yields the protein CAISVPLAGQETQYF.

This clonotype occurred many times. CDR3 nucleotide sequence: TGTGCCAGCTCAATCTACGCTGCGCGCACAGATACGCAGTATTTT. This gives the protein CASSIYAARTDTQYF. The chain is built from TRBV18 and TRBJ2-3; D gene ambiguous. V was clipped by 5 bases and J by 1 base, with 13 bases between them. From germline, CDR1 is KGHSH and CDR2 LQKENI. CDR3 length: 15 residues.

This clonotype has only a few counts. The chain combines TRBV6-2 or TRBV6-3 with TRBJ2-7; TRBD2 matches 11 bases. The CDR3 has 15 amino acids. Losses at the gene ends were 3 bases for V and 3 bases for J; bases not matched to a gene: 4. Germline V gives CDR1 MNHEY, CDR2 SVGEGT. The CDR3 sequence: CASSYKLAGVYEQYF. CDR3 bases: TGTGCCAGCAGTTATAAACTAGCGGGAGTCTACGAGCAGTACTTC.

This clonotype was counted only a few times. V and J are TRBV5-6 and TRBJ1-1; D unresolved. CDR3 length: 13 residues. Trimming left V 0 bases short and J 4 bases short, with 7 bases between. Per germline, CDR1 SGHDT and CDR2 YYEEEE. CDR3 in DNA: TGTGCCAGCAGCTTGGCCTCAGGCACTGAAGCTTTCTTT. Its translation: CASSLASGTEAFF.

J is TRBJ1-2 and V is TRBV7-2, with D perhaps matching TRBD1 (6 bases). This CDR3 comprises 14 residues. Looked up from germline, CDR1 is SGHTA and CDR2 is FQGNSA. V lost 0 bases to trimming and J lost 4 bases, with 9 bases between them. CDR3 nucleotides: TGTGCCAGCAGCTTAGCGCAGGGGTCCTATGGCTACACCTTC. Protein sequence: CASSLAQGSYGYTF.

This chain links TRBV7-8 with TRBJ2-7, with D possibly being TRBD1 (5 bases). There are 14 residues in the CDR3. Trimming removed 1 base at V and 2 bases at J, with 9 bases between. Per the germline V gene, CDR1 is SGHVS and CDR2 is FQNEAQ. The CDR3 DNA reads as TGTGCCAGCAGCTTAGGGGGCAGAACCTACGAGCAGTACTTC. Protein sequence: CASSLGGRTYEQYF. Drawing the rest from reference TRBV7-8 and TRBJ2-7, the complete variable domain is GAGVSQSPRYKVAKRGQDVALRCDPISGHVSLFWYQQALGQGPEFLTYFQNEAQLDKSGLPSDRFFAERPEGSVSTLKIQRTQQEDSAVYLCASSLGGRTYEQYFGPGTRLTVT.

The sample holds a few counts of this clonotype. The chain recombines TRBV14 with TRBJ1-3; D gene unclear. The length of the CDR3 is 15 residues. From germline, CDR1 is SGHDN and CDR2 FVKESK. The V end was cut by 0 bases, the J end by 9 bases, with 15 bases between. The CDR3 reads CASSQDRQSMSTIYF. The CDR3, as DNA: TGTGCCAGCAGCCAAGATCGGCAGAGTATGAGCACCATATATTTT. Drawing the rest from reference TRBV14 and TRBJ1-3, the complete variable domain is EAGVTQFPSHSVIEKGQTVTLRCDPISGHDNLYWYRRVMGKEIKFLLHFVKESKQDESGMPNNRFLAERTGGTYSTLKVQPAELEDSGVYFCASSQDRQSMSTIYFGEGSWLTVV.

The rearrangement joins TRBV24-1 to TRBJ1-5; tentatively, D is TRBD1 (5 bases). The CDR3 consists of 16 residues. Deletions cut 3 bases from V and 1 base from J, with 12 bases between. Germline lookup yields CDR1 KGHDR and CDR2 SFDVKD. The CDR3 here is CATSDAGTTSNQPQHF. CDR3 nucleotide sequence: TGTGCCACCAGTGATGCCGGGACTACAAGCAATCAGCCCCAGCATTTT.

This clonotype was seen only a few times. The V call is TRBV9, the J call TRBJ1-3; TRBD1 might be the D (6 bases). This CDR3 is 14 amino acids long. The V end lost 3 bases, the J end lost 4 bases, and 11 bases lay between the germline ends. Per germline, CDR1 SGDLS and CDR2 YYNGEE. The CDR3 DNA sequence: TGTGCCAGCAGCGGCGGACAGCAAGGAAACACCATATATTTT. The encoded protein is CASSGGQQGNTIYF.

This clonotype was recorded once. This chain links TRBV4-3 with TRBJ2-3, with D tentatively TRBD1 or TRBD2 (5 bases each). The CDR3 loop spans 17 amino acids. Between the trimmed V and J ends, which lost 3 bases and 0 bases, there was a span of 16 bases. CDR1 is LGHNA, CDR2 YSLEER, per germline. This CDR3 reads CASSHLGTSPSTDTQYF. For the CDR3, the DNA is TGCGCCAGCAGCCACCTGGGGACCTCGCCTAGCACAGATACGCAGTATTTT.

The V and J genes are TRBV5-5 and TRBJ2-2, with D tentatively TRBD2 (5 bases). The V and J ends lost 0 bases and 5 bases respectively, with 11 bases between them. CDR1 and CDR2 from the germline V gene are SGHKS and YYEKEE (reference sequence). The CDR3 has 15 amino acids. CDR3 bases: TGTGCCAGCAGCTTGGGGGGAGCTCAGACCGGGGAGCTGTTTTTT. Amino acid sequence: CASSLGGAQTGELFF.

The rearrangement links TRBV9 to TRBJ2-2; D is uncertain. Trimming removed 0 bases from V and 0 bases from J, with 6 bases in between. The CDR3 runs to 15 residues. CDR1 is SGDLS and CDR2 is YYNGEE in the germline V gene. The CDR3 coding sequence is TGTGCCAGCAGCGTAGGGCAATCGAACACCGGGGAGCTGTTTTTT. Its protein is CASSVGQSNTGELFF.

A few counts support this clonotype. The V and J genes are TRBV7-3 and TRBJ2-3; D not resolved. CDR3 size: 16 residues. Germline V gives CDR1 SGHTA, CDR2 FQGTGA. V lost 0 bases and J lost 1, with 11 bases in between. CDR3 sequence (DNA): TGTGCCAGCAGCTTAACGTTCCGGGCGGGCACAGATACGCAGTATTTT. Its protein product is CASSLTFRAGTDTQYF.

The chain combines TRBV7-9 with TRBJ2-7; 7 nucleotides match TRBD2. The trim removed 2 bases at V and 6 bases at J, leaving 7 bases unmatched. The germline gives CDR1 SEHNR, CDR2 FQNEAQ (reference sequence). The CDR3 consists of 14 residues. The CDR3 DNA follows: TGTGCCAGCAGCTTACAAGCGGGGCGGGGCGAGCAGTACTTC. Residues: CASSLQAGRGEQYF.

V is TRBV29-1 and J is TRBJ2-2; no clear D gene. Germline CDR1 SQVTM, CDR2 ANQGSEA. V lost 6 bases and J 5 bases, leaving 10 bases between the germline ends. The CDR3 length is 12 residues. The CDR3 DNA reads as TGCAGCGTAACGGCAGATACCGGGGAGCTGTTTTTT. This gives the protein CSVTADTGELFF.

The chain uses TRBV30 and TRBJ2-7; D is possibly TRBD1 (6 bases). V lost 0 bases to trimming and J lost 6 bases, with 12 bases between them. CDR3 length: 13 amino acids. Per germline, CDR1 GTSNPN and CDR2 SVGIG (reference sequence). As DNA, the CDR3 is TGTGCCTGGAGTGTAACAACAGGGAGCGAGCAGTACTTC. Translation gives CAWSVTTGSEQYF.

This clonotype has a handful of counts. The CDR3 loop is CASSYGGRRSTDTQYF. As DNA, the CDR3 is TGTGCCAGCAGTTATGGGGGGCGGAGGAGCACAGATACGCAGTATTTT. This chain links TRBV28 with TRBJ2-3; D might be TRBD1 or TRBD2, each matching 6 bases. V lost 4 bases and J 0 bases, leaving 14 bases between the germline ends. Germline CDR1 reads MDHEN; CDR2 reads SYDVKM. This CDR3 has 16 residues. The complete variable domain, with remaining parts taken from reference TRBV28 and TRBJ2-3, reads DVKVTQSSRYLVKRTGEKVFLECVQDMDHENMFWYRQDPGLGLRLIYFSYDVKMKEKGDIPEGYSVSREKKERFSLILESASTNQTSMYLCASSYGGRRSTDTQYFGPGTRLTVL.

This clonotype was detected only a few times. The chain uses TRBV7-3 and TRBJ2-1, with 7 bases lining up with TRBD2. This CDR3 is 19 amino acids long. Germline trimming cut 5 bases from V and 5 bases from J; bases unmatched to any gene: 21. Germline assignment: CDR1 SGHTA and CDR2 FQGTGA. As DNA, the CDR3 is TGTGCCAGCAGCCACCTACCTCCCAATCTAGCGGTAGCGGACAATGAGCAGTTCTTC. Translating it yields CASSHLPPNLAVADNEQFF.

This clonotype occurred a few times. The chain employs TRBV6-2 or TRBV6-3 and TRBJ2-7; 11 bases are shared with TRBD2. V was clipped by 2 bases and J by 2 bases; unmatched bases: 5. The CDR3 runs to 16 residues. Germline assignment: CDR1 MNHEY and CDR2 SVGEGT. Here the CDR3 reads CASSYTTSGITYEQYF. The DNA of the CDR3 is TGTGCCAGCAGTTACACGACTAGCGGGATAACCTACGAGCAGTACTTC.

In this sample, this clonotype turned up many times. J is TRBJ1-4 and V is TRBV12-3 or TRBV12-4; tentatively, D is TRBD1 (5 bases). V lost 6 bases and J 3 bases, leaving 14 bases between the germline ends. The CDR3 spans 15 residues. CDR3 bases: TGTGCCAGCAGCTGGTCGGGGACCCCTAATGAAAAACTGTTTTTT. Translated: CASSWSGTPNEKLFF.